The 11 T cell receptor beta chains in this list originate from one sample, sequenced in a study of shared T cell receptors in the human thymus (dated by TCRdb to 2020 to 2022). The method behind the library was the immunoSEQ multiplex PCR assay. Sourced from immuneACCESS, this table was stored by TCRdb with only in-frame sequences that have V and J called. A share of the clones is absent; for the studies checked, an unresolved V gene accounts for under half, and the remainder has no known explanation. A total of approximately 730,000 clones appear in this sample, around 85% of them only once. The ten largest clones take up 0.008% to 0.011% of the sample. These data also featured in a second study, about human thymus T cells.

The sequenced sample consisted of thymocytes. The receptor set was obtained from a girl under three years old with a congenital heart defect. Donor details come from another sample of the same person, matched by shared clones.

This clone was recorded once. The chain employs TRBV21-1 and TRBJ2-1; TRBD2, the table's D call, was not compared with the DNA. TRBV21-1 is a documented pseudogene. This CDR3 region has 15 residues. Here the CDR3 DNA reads TGTGCCAGCACACCCGGACTAGCCCCCTACAATGAGCAGTTCTTC. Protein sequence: CASTPGLAPYNEQFF.

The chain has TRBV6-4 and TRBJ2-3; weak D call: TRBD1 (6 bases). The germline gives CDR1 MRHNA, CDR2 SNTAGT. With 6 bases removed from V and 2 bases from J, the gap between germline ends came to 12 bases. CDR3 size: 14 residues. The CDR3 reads CASRMDSNTDTQYF. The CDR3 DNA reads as TGTGCCAGCAGAATGGACAGCAACACAGATACGCAGTATTTT.

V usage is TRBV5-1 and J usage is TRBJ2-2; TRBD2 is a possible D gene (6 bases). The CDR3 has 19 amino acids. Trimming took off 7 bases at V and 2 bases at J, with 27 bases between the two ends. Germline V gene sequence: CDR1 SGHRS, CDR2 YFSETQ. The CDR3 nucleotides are TGCGCCAGCGGTTACCGGGACTTTCATCGGGGCCCAAACACCGGGGAGCTGTTTTTT. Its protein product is CASGYRDFHRGPNTGELFF.

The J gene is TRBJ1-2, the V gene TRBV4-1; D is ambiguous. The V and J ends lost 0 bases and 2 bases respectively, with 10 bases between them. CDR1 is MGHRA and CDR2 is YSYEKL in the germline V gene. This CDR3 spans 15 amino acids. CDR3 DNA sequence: TGCGCCAGCAGCCAAGAGGCCCAGGAAAACTATGGCTACACCTTC. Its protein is CASSQEAQENYGYTF.

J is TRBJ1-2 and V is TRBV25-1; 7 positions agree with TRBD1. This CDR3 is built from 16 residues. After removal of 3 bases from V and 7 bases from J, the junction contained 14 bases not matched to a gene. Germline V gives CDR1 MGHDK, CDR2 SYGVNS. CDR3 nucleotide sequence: TGTGCCAGCAGTGATACCCGTTATACAGGGGCCACTGGCTACACCTTC. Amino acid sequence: CASSDTRYTGATGYTF.

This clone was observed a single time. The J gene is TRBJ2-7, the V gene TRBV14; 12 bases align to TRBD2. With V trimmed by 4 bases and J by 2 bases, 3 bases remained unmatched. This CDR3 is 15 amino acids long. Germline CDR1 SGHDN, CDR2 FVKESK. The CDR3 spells CASSPWTSGTYEQYF. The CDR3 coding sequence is TGTGCCAGCAGCCCATGGACTAGCGGGACCTACGAGCAGTACTTC.

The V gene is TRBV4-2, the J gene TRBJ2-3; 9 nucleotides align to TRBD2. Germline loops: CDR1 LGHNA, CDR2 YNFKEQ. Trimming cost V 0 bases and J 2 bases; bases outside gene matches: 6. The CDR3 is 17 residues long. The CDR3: CASSQDLTSGDTDTQYF. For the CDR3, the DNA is TGTGCCAGCAGCCAAGATTTGACTAGCGGCGACACAGATACGCAGTATTTT.

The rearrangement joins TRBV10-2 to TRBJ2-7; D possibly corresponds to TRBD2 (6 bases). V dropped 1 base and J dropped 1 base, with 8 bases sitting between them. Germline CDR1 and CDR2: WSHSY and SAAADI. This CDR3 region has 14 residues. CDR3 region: CASSEFRGSYEQYF. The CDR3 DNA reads TGCGCCAGCAGTGAGTTCCGGGGGTCCTACGAGCAGTACTTC.

This CDR3 is CASSYSGNYEQYF. DNA of the CDR3: TGTGCCAGCAGTTACTCCGGGAACTACGAGCAGTACTTC. The gene calls are TRBV6-6 and TRBJ2-7; possibly TRBD2 for D (5 bases). V shed 0 bases and J shed 3 bases, with 6 bases lying between them. CDR3 length equals 13 residues. Looked up from germline, CDR1 is MNHNY and CDR2 is SVGAGI (reference sequence).

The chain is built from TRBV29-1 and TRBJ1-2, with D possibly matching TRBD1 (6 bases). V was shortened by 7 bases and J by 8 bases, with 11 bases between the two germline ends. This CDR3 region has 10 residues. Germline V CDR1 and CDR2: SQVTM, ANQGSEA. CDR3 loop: CSAAGDGYTF. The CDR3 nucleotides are TGCAGCGCAGCAGGGGACGGCTACACCTTC.

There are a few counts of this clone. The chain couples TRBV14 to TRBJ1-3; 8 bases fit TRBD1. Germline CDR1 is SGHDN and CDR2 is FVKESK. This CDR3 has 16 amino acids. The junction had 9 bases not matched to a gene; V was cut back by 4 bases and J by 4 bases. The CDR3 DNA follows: TGTGCCAGCAGCCTTAAGGGGGGGACAGGCGGAAACACCATATATTTT. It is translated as CASSLKGGTGGNTIYF. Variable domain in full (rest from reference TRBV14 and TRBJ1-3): EAGVTQFPSHSVIEKGQTVTLRCDPISGHDNLYWYRRVMGKEIKFLLHFVKESKQDESGMPNNRFLAERTGGTYSTLKVQPAELEDSGVYFCASSLKGGTGGNTIYFGEGSWLTVV.